The rows below give T cell receptor beta chains drawn from one sample of a study of T-cell memory formation after mild COVID-19. TCRdb redid the calling of the 5' RACE reads with MiXCR, one entry per CDR3 protein. The sample carries about 190,000 distinct CDR3 sequences, 18% recorded once. Material: PBMCs or a T cell subset sorted from them (not recorded which). Receptor source: an adult woman who had mild COVID-19 (a few samples of this study predate the infection). Cell type and time point are not known. Each CDR3 is given with its conserved first and last residue. A D gene is named only where the DNA matches it firmly. For some rows the clone size is stated as once, few or many, or as a class when expanded; others skip it.

v_gene: TRBV5-5; d_gene: TRBD1; j_gene: TRBJ2-1; abundance: .; CDR3nt: TGTGCCAGCAGCTTCACAGGGGACGTCTACAATGAGCAGTTCTTC; CDR3aa: CASSFTGDVYNEQFF
v_gene: TRBV7-3; d_gene: TRBD1; j_gene: TRBJ2-7; abundance: few; CDR3nt: TGTGCCAGCAGCTTAGGGACAGGGCGGACCTACGAGCAGTACTTC; CDR3aa: CASSLGTGRTYEQYF
v_gene: TRBV7-2; d_gene: TRBD1; j_gene: TRBJ2-7; abundance: .; CDR3nt: TGTGCCAGCAGCCGACAGGGAGCCTACGAGCAGTACTTC; CDR3aa: CASSRQGAYEQYF
v_gene: TRBV7-2; d_gene: TRBD1; j_gene: TRBJ1-1; abundance: .; CDR3nt: TGTGCCAGCTCAGGACAGGGCGTTGGCGCAGCTTTCTTT; CDR3aa: CASSGQGVGAAFF
v_gene: TRBV29-1; d_gene: .; j_gene: TRBJ1-1; abundance: few; CDR3nt: TGCAGCGTTGAAGGCGGAGGGAACACTGAAGCTTTCTTT; CDR3aa: CSVEGGGNTEAFF
v_gene: TRBV20-1; d_gene: .; j_gene: TRBJ1-2; abundance: .; CDR3nt: TGCAGTGCTAGAGGACAGTCGGGACGTGGCTACACCTTC; CDR3aa: CSARGQSGRGYTF
v_gene: TRBV7-6; d_gene: .; j_gene: TRBJ1-4; abundance: .; CDR3nt: TGTGCCAGCAGCGCCCGACAGCGAGAGAAACTGTTTTTT; CDR3aa: CASSARQREKLFF
v_gene: TRBV19; d_gene: TRBD1; j_gene: TRBJ1-5; abundance: .; CDR3nt: TGTGCCAGTAGTAGCCGGGACAGAGAGAATCAGCCCCAGCATTTT; CDR3aa: CASSSRDRENQPQHF
v_gene: TRBV19; d_gene: .; j_gene: TRBJ2-1; abundance: few; CDR3nt: TGTGCCAGTAGTAGCAGAGACAATGAGCAGTTCTTC; CDR3aa: CASSSRDNEQFF
v_gene: TRBV6-2/TRBV6-3; d_gene: TRBD2; j_gene: TRBJ2-2; abundance: once; CDR3nt: TGTGCCAGCAGTTACGCGGGAGAGGCCACCGGGGAGCTGTTTTTT; CDR3aa: CASSYAGEATGELFF
v_gene: TRBV29-1; d_gene: TRBD1; j_gene: TRBJ1-2; abundance: .; CDR3nt: TGCAGCGTTGAAGCTTTCGACAGGGTCGGCTACACCTTC; CDR3aa: CSVEAFDRVGYTF
v_gene: TRBV20-1; d_gene: .; j_gene: TRBJ2-5; abundance: few; CDR3nt: TGCAGTGCTTGGGGACCCACCAAAGAGACCCAGTACTTC; CDR3aa: CSAWGPTKETQYF
v_gene: TRBV20-1; d_gene: .; j_gene: TRBJ1-5; abundance: .; CDR3nt: TGCAGTGCTTTCTACAGGGACGATCAGCCCCAGCATTTT; CDR3aa: CSAFYRDDQPQHF
v_gene: TRBV6-2/TRBV6-3; d_gene: .; j_gene: TRBJ1-1; abundance: .; CDR3nt: TGTGCCAGCAGTTACCGGGCGAACACTGAAGCTTTCTTT; CDR3aa: CASSYRANTEAFF
v_gene: TRBV5-1; d_gene: TRBD2; j_gene: TRBJ2-1; abundance: .; CDR3nt: TGCGCCAGCAGGGATGGGGGACTAGCGGCCTACAATGAGCAGTTCTTC; CDR3aa: CASRDGGLAAYNEQFF
v_gene: TRBV12-3/TRBV12-4; d_gene: .; j_gene: TRBJ2-4; abundance: few; CDR3nt: TGTGCCAGCAGTTTCGGAGGTGCCAAAAACATTCAGTACTTC; CDR3aa: CASSFGGAKNIQYF
v_gene: TRBV19; d_gene: .; j_gene: TRBJ1-5; abundance: few; CDR3nt: TGTGCCAGTAGTCGCGAAGGGCGGGATCAGCCCCAGCATTTT; CDR3aa: CASSREGRDQPQHF
v_gene: TRBV6-1; d_gene: .; j_gene: TRBJ2-4; abundance: .; CDR3nt: TGTGCCAGCAGTGAACAGGGTCTAGCCAAAAACATTCAGTACTTC; CDR3aa: CASSEQGLAKNIQYF
v_gene: TRBV2; d_gene: .; j_gene: TRBJ2-3; abundance: .; CDR3nt: TGTGCCAGCAATCGTTGGGGGACCGCAGATACGCAGTATTTT; CDR3aa: CASNRWGTADTQYF
v_gene: TRBV28; d_gene: .; j_gene: TRBJ2-1; abundance: .; CDR3nt: TGTGCCACCCTAGGCTGGCGGCGAACGCGGAGAGAGCAGTTCTTC; CDR3aa: CATLGWRRTRREQFF
v_gene: TRBV27; d_gene: TRBD2; j_gene: TRBJ2-1; abundance: .; CDR3nt: TGTGCCAGCAGTTTCGTGGGACTATCCTACAATGAGCAGTTCTTC; CDR3aa: CASSFVGLSYNEQFF
v_gene: TRBV6-2/TRBV6-3; d_gene: TRBD2; j_gene: TRBJ2-3; abundance: many; CDR3nt: TGTGCCAGCAGCCCCCGACTAGCGGGGGGTGATACGCAGTATTTT; CDR3aa: CASSPRLAGGDTQYF
v_gene: TRBV2; d_gene: .; j_gene: TRBJ2-7; abundance: .; CDR3nt: TGTGCCAGCAGTAGGGACTGGACTCCCTACGAGCAGTACTTC; CDR3aa: CASSRDWTPYEQYF
v_gene: TRBV20-1; d_gene: TRBD2; j_gene: TRBJ2-1; abundance: few; CDR3nt: TGCAGTGCTAGAGGACTGGGGCTAGCGGGAGACAATGAGCAGTTCTTC; CDR3aa: CSARGLGLAGDNEQFF
v_gene: TRBV7-2; d_gene: .; j_gene: TRBJ2-5; abundance: many; CDR3nt: TGTGCCAGCAGCTTGAGGGGGGAGACCCAGTACTTC; CDR3aa: CASSLRGETQYF
v_gene: TRBV12-3/TRBV12-4; d_gene: .; j_gene: TRBJ2-5; abundance: few; CDR3nt: TGTGCCAGCAGTTCATCTACAGGGCGTAAGGAGAGGGAGACCCAGTACTTC; CDR3aa: CASSSSTGRKERETQYF
v_gene: TRBV6-2/TRBV6-3; d_gene: TRBD1; j_gene: TRBJ1-5; abundance: .; CDR3nt: TGTGCCAGCAGAAATCAGGGGGCTCAGCCCCAGCATTTT; CDR3aa: CASRNQGAQPQHF
v_gene: TRBV15; d_gene: TRBD1; j_gene: TRBJ1-5; abundance: .; CDR3nt: TGTGCCACCACCTCTGACAGGGGGTTCAATCAGCCCCAGCATTTT; CDR3aa: CATTSDRGFNQPQHF
v_gene: TRBV20-1; d_gene: .; j_gene: TRBJ2-3; abundance: .; CDR3nt: TGCAGTGCTAGGCCGGCGACAAAGGACACAGATACGCAGTATTTT; CDR3aa: CSARPATKDTDTQYF
v_gene: TRBV29-1; d_gene: .; j_gene: TRBJ2-7; abundance: .; CDR3nt: TGCAGCGTTGTTATGGCGGGGACCTACGAGCAGTACTTC; CDR3aa: CSVVMAGTYEQYF
v_gene: TRBV3-1; d_gene: TRBD1; j_gene: TRBJ2-7; abundance: .; CDR3nt: TGTGCCAGCAGCCAAGATGTTCGGGACAGGGGGCGACACGAGCAGTACTTC; CDR3aa: CASSQDVRDRGRHEQYF
v_gene: TRBV29-1; d_gene: TRBD1; j_gene: TRBJ2-7; abundance: .; CDR3nt: TGCAGCGTTTCTCGACAGGGGCGAAGTTCCTACGAGCAGTACTTC; CDR3aa: CSVSRQGRSSYEQYF
v_gene: TRBV7-9; d_gene: TRBD2; j_gene: TRBJ2-5; abundance: few; CDR3nt: TGTGCCAGCAGCGCTAGCGGGAGGTTGGGTGAGACCCAGTACTTC; CDR3aa: CASSASGRLGETQYF
v_gene: TRBV5-1; d_gene: TRBD2; j_gene: TRBJ2-5; abundance: few; CDR3nt: TGCGCCAGCAGCTTGGACCCCGGGACTAGCGGTGGGACCCAGTACTTC; CDR3aa: CASSLDPGTSGGTQYF
v_gene: TRBV15; d_gene: .; j_gene: TRBJ1-1; abundance: .; CDR3nt: TGTGCCACCAGCAGAGATCAAGGAGTTAAAGCTTTCTTT; CDR3aa: CATSRDQGVKAFF
v_gene: TRBV4-3; d_gene: TRBD2; j_gene: TRBJ2-1; abundance: .; CDR3nt: TGCGCCAGCAGCCCTAAACCCGGACTAGCGGGAGGCTACAATGAGCAGTTCTTC; CDR3aa: CASSPKPGLAGGYNEQFF
v_gene: TRBV7-2; d_gene: .; j_gene: TRBJ2-6; abundance: few; CDR3nt: TGTGCCAGCAGCTCTCAGGGGAGGTCTGGGGCCAACGTCCTGACTTTC; CDR3aa: CASSSQGRSGANVLTF
v_gene: TRBV5-1; d_gene: TRBD2; j_gene: TRBJ2-7; abundance: few; CDR3nt: TGCGCCAGCAGCCGACAAGGGACGGGGGGGTCCTACGAGCAGTACTTC; CDR3aa: CASSRQGTGGSYEQYF
v_gene: TRBV27; d_gene: .; j_gene: TRBJ2-3; abundance: .; CDR3nt: TGTGCCAGCAGTTTCCGACAGCGAACTCCGCGAGCGCAGTATTTT; CDR3aa: CASSFRQRTPRAQYF
v_gene: TRBV7-7; d_gene: TRBD1; j_gene: TRBJ2-5; abundance: few; CDR3nt: TGTGCTAGCAGCTTATCAGGACAGGGACCCCAAGAGACCCAGTACTTC; CDR3aa: CASSLSGQGPQETQYF
v_gene: TRBV2; d_gene: .; j_gene: TRBJ2-1; abundance: few; CDR3nt: TGTGCCAGCAGTGAAGCTGTCGGGAATGAGCAGTTCTTC; CDR3aa: CASSEAVGNEQFF
v_gene: TRBV12-3/TRBV12-4; d_gene: .; j_gene: TRBJ1-5; abundance: few; CDR3nt: TGTGCCAGCAGTAAAGACACCTTAGGGCCCCAGCATTTT; CDR3aa: CASSKDTLGPQHF